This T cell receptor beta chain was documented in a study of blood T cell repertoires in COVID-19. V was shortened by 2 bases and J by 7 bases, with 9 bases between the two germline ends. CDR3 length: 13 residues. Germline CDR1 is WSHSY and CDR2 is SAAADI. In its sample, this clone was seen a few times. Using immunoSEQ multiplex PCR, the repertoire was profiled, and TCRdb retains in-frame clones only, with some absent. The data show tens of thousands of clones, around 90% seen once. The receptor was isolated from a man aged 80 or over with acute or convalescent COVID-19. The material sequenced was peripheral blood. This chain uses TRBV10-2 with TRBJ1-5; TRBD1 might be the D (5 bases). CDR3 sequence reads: CASSEGARQPQHF. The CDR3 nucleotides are TGCGCCAGCAGTGAGGGGGCGCGGCAGCCCCAGCATTTT.